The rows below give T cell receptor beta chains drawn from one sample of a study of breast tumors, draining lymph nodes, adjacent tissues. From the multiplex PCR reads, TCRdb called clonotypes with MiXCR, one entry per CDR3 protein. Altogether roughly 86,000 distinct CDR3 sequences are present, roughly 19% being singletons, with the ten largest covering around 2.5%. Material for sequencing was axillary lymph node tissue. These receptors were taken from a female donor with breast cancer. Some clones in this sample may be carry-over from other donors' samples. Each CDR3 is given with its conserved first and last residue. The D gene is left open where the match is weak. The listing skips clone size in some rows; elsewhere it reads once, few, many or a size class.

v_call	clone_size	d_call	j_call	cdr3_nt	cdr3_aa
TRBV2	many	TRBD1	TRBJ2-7	TGTGCCAGCAGCGAAGACAGGGCCTACGAGCAGTACTTC	CASSEDRAYEQYF
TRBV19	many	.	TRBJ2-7	TGTGCCAGTAGTATAGACCCCCCTCAGACCTACGAGCAGTACTTC	CASSIDPPQTYEQYF
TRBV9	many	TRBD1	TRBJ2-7	TGTGCCAGCAGCCGAGGAAGGACAGGGGGCGCCGAGCAGTACTTC	CASSRGRTGGAEQYF
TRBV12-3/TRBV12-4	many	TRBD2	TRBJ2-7	TGTGCCAGCAGAAGACTAGCGGGAGACGAGCAGTACTTC	CASRRLAGDEQYF
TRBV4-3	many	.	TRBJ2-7	TGCGCCAGCAGTCAAAGCGTTGGCGGGGCCTACGAGCAGTACTTC	CASSQSVGGAYEQYF
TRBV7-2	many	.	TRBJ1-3	TGTGCCAGCAGCGCTCGGGACAAGACTATAGCGAACACCATATATTTT	CASSARDKTIANTIYF
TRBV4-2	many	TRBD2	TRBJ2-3	TGTGCCAGCAGCCCCCGGGGTAGCGGGATGGATACGCAGTATTTT	CASSPRGSGMDTQYF
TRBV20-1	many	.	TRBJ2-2	TGCAGTGCGACTGGACAACACACCGGGGAGCTGTTTTTT	CSATGQHTGELFF
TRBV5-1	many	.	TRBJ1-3	TGCGCCAGCAGCTTGGATTCCAGGCCCTCTGGAAACACCATATATTTT	CASSLDSRPSGNTIYF
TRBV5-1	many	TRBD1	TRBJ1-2	TGCGCCAGCAGCTTGGCCCAGACAGGGGTAGGCTACACCTTC	CASSLAQTGVGYTF
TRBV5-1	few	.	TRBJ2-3	TGCGCCAGCAGCTTGGCGATAGTACCGGGGGCAGGAGCAGATACGCAGTATTTT	CASSLAIVPGAGADTQYF
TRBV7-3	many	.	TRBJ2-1	TGTGCCAGCAGCTTAACGAGCGAGCAGTTCTTC	CASSLTSEQFF
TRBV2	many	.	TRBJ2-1	TGTGCCAGCAGTACCCGCAATGAGCAGTTCTTC	CASSTRNEQFF
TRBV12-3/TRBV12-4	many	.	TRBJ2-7	TGTGCCAGCAGTAGGAGCTCCTACGAGCAGTACTTC	CASSRSSYEQYF
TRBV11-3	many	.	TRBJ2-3	TGTGCCAGCAGCTTAAAAAGTACGCAGTATTTT	CASSLKSTQYF
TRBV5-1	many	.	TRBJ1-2	TGCGCCAGCAGCGAGGACGGTAACTATGGCTACACCTTC	CASSEDGNYGYTF
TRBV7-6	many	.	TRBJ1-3	TGTGCCAGCAGCTTAGCAGGCCGCACCTCTGGAAACACCATATATTTT	CASSLAGRTSGNTIYF
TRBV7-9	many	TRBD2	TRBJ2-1	TGTGCCAGCAGTTCACCGGGACTAGCGGGAGTGAGTGAGCAGTTCTTC	CASSSPGLAGVSEQFF
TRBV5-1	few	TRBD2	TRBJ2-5	TGCGCCAGCAGCTCCGGGACTAGCGGAGTTCAGGCCCAGTACTTC	CASSSGTSGVQAQYF
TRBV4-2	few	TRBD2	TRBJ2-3	TGTGCCAGCAGCCAAGTTTGGGGGACTAGCGGGTTGGAGAGCGGGACGCAGTATTTT	CASSQVWGTSGLESGTQYF
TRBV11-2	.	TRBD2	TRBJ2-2	TGTGCCAGCAGCCCTCCGGGACTAGCAGGGTTTCTCGGGGAGCTGTTTTTT	CASSPPGLAGFLGELFF
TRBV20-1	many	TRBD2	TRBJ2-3	TGCAGTGCTAGAGATCCCTTAGCGGGAGGGATCGCCACAGATACGCAGTATTTT	CSARDPLAGGIATDTQYF
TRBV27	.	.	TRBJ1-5	TGTGCCAGCAGTTTAGAGGCAGGGACTTATCAGCCCCAGCATTTT	CASSLEAGTYQPQHF
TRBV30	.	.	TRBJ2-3	TGTGCCTGGAGTGGGGAACTAGACACTTCACAGTATTTT	CAWSGELDTSQYF
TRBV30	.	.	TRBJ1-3	TGTGCCTGGAGTGAACAAAGAAACACCATATATTTT	CAWSEQRNTIYF
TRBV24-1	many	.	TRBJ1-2	TGTGCCACCAGTGCTGGGGTAGCTGGCTACACCTTC	CATSAGVAGYTF